One T cell receptor (beta chain) is described in this entry. Its antigen remains undetermined. No clone much larger than this one lies a single base away; base qualities are absent. The cohort was made up of approximately 700 healthy bone marrow donors. At the time of sampling, every cohort member was nominally healthy, though immune exposures that went unrecorded were likely present. The donor tested CMV seropositive, placing the donor among the approximately 290 seropositive members of the cohort. A peripheral blood sample was provided by each donor, and peripheral blood mononuclear cells were used for TCR beta sequencing. The Qiagen DNeasy Blood Extraction Kit was used to extract genomic DNA from the blood cell samples. This sample is part of a study of cytomegalovirus exposure and HLA in healthy donors (TCRdb year 2017). With regard to the full study: An earlier analysis of 587 of the donors reported approximately 260 Gb of sequence data and roughly 120 million unique TCR beta sequences obtained from 150 million to 200 million T cells. A later genetic analysis used genome-wide SNP genotypes for about three fifths of the 666 donors, treating that subset as a discovery cohort. Besides the first cohort of roughly 640 subjects, a separate validation cohort made up of over 100 different subjects was used. Among roughly 400 genotyped donors of the cohort, an average of around 240,000 unique TCR beta nucleotide sequences were sequenced per donor, 15% to 20% of them non-productive. Of the 300 to 500 genotyped donors, more than 75% were placed in the genetic ancestry cluster associated with self-reported Caucasian donors. Every repertoire in the discovery cohort had been generated on one and the same sequencing platform. HLA typing covered class I and class II loci at four-digit resolution. The study profiled the T cell repertoires of approximately 700 subjects by immunosequencing and related them to cytomegalovirus serostatus. Several DR-DQ haplotypes were handled as single units for association and clustering because linkage in the cohort was strong. An earlier analysis of 587 of the donors applied high-throughput TCR beta sequencing to assess whether each TCR beta V gene segment acted as functional or pseudogenic. Roughly 300 gigabases of sequencing data and 91 million or so unique TCR sequences made up an early release that covered 500 to 650 HLA-typed donors. Donor age, sex, ethnicity and CMV serostatus were collected together with the repertoire data. The study aimed to test whether signatures of past pathogen exposure could be identified by cataloging public T cell receptors. In the later analysis, no new phenotypic data were used to find candidate immune exposures; instead, reliance was placed on TCR beta sequences and their occurrence across donors. The number of donors typed differed by locus, with 629-630 for A, B, C, DRB1 and DQB1, around 500 for DQA1, 600 to 610 for DPA1, and 450 to 480 for DPB1. The study combined high-throughput TCR immunosequencing, statistical association of individual TCRs with disease status, and machine learning to predict cytomegalovirus infection status. In a later analysis, previously published TCR beta repertoires from 670 or so donors were re-analyzed and high-resolution HLA genotyping was added so that TCR occurrence patterns could be studied. Findings and caveats that apply to the study as a whole: A cluster of highly shared sequence variants was judged likely to represent a technical artifact of the sequencing pipeline. A further reported finding was that TCR beta sequences accurately predicted the HLA-A and HLA-B alleles for most subjects in the first cohort. V-gene and J-gene trimming of TCR beta chains was associated with a missense DCLRE1C variant in a later genetic analysis, and the association was replicated in an independent cohort. Most CMV-associated TCR beta chains appeared to be HLA-restricted in a later analysis, and the HLA associations seemed to be driven largely by CMV exposure. Because counts were too low, about 15 rarely observed V segments, including chromosome 9 orphons, were left out of the earlier analysis of about 500 of the donors. Correlated functional status among segregating V segments might be attributable to linkage disequilibrium, but an unknown experimental factor could not be ruled out. In the study, approximately 160 TCR beta chains were listed as associated with cytomegalovirus. The cohort was sequenced for TCR beta chains only, and without alpha or paired-chain data the features that could be detected were limited. In a later analysis, the rate of TCR association differed among HLA loci, with DRB1 alleles having the most associated TCRs and HLA-C alleles having the fewest. In both the original and validation cohorts, the classifier was reported to diagnose cytomegalovirus status with high specificity and sensitivity. According to a later genetic analysis, donors in an Asian-associated ancestry cluster had fewer N-insertions in productive TCRs than the approximately 690-donor mean. Presence/absence analyses assumed roughly uniform sequencing depth across donors, an assumption that may not hold. In vitro tests confirmed that three of the cytomegalovirus-associated TCR beta chains recognize cytomegalovirus antigens. Because some donors lacked HLA typing at each locus, the association tests relied only on the typed subset. CMV serostatus was the only immune exposure information available for the cohort. Most TCR sequences were seen in very few donors, while some public TCRs were found in many individuals. An earlier analysis of 587 of the donors showed that most TCR beta V segments appeared in productive rearrangements either about 87% or about 30% of the time, which broadly matched IMGT annotations. In a later analysis, 16,951 TCR beta sequences were associated with specific HLA alleles at a false discovery rate of 0.05. When HLA alleles, especially DR and DQ, strongly co-occurred, attributing TCR associations to individual alleles was difficult. The authors suggested that the approach could potentially be generalized to other disease states and immunological phenotypes. Compared with equally common non-associated chains, HLA-associated TCR beta chains in a later analysis were more clonally expanded and had lower generation probabilities. Some IMGT-functional V segments, including TRBV6-2 and TRBV6-3, could not be told apart with the 87-base-pair reads, so those segments were excluded. In a later analysis, several top co-occurrence clusters were reported to appear linked to parvovirus B19, influenza, CMV and Epstein-Barr virus.

From cysteine to phenylalanine, the CDR3 is 14 amino acids long. The only DNA kept is the CDR3, 42 bases in frame from the first base. According to the germline V gene (reference sequence), CDR1 reads SGHNT and CDR2 reads YYREEE. Trimming removed 0 bases from V and 2 bases from J, leaving 9 bases between the germline ends. Library prep was done by the immunoSEQ multiplex PCR assay. For the multiplex PCR, a mixture combining 60 forward primers for TCR Vbeta segments and 13 reverse primers for TCR Jbeta segments was used. The CDR3 region of rearranged TCR beta genes was amplified from genomic DNA by a multiplex PCR assay. On the Illumina HiSeq System, the amplified TCR beta libraries were sequenced as 87-base-pair reads. The published analysis was carried out like this. A later analysis tallied 80 million to 95 million unique TCR beta chains across the roughly 610 repertoires, and around 10 million of those chains were shared by two or more donors. Raw reads were error-corrected and collapsed into unique sequences by a nearest-neighbor algorithm in which closely related sequences were merged to remove PCR and sequencing errors. Alignment of CDR3 sequences to IMGT reference sequences was used to assign V, D and J gene segments. For a sequence to be retained, at least a six-nucleotide match to both a V gene segment and a J gene segment was required. A rearrangement was called productive if the CDR3 had no stop codons and remained in frame with V and J, and every other rearrangement was called non-productive. CDR3 was defined according to IMGT convention as the region running from the second conserved V-encoded cysteine to the conserved J-encoded phenylalanine. Sequences without an unambiguous match to a single V gene segment were excluded from the earlier analysis of about 600 of the donors. An earlier analysis of several hundred of the donors classified V segments as functional when productive rearrangements were above 56.7% and as segregating when the standard deviation between donors was above 5%. A statistical classification framework was built to diagnose cytomegalovirus status from the catalog of TCR beta chain sequences. V and J gene assignment, in a later analysis, came from comparing TCR nucleotide sequences with IMGT/GENE-DB human TR gene sequences. A later analysis assigned CDR3 sequences and most-parsimonious VDJ recombination scenarios with the TCRdist pipeline. A later analysis defined each TCR beta chain by its CDR3 amino acid sequence plus V-gene family, and excluded reads lacking a unique V-gene family. As a way to deal with suspected cross-contamination and a sequencing artifact, a later analysis dropped 450 to 600 nucleotide sequences that were highly shared and had low generation probability. In a later analysis, a clonal expansion index for each public chain was calculated from normalized within-repertoire ranks of inferred template counts. In a later analysis, generation probabilities were computed using a VDJ recombination model fitted to out-of-frame rearrangements, and the results were checked against IGoR. In a later analysis, hypergeometric tests were used to score TCR-TCR, TCR-HLA and TCR-CMV co-occurrence, with a repertoire-size bias correction applied to TCR pairs. A later analysis estimated false discovery rates by permuting HLA or CMV assignments 20 times. In a later analysis, co-occurring TCRs were grouped using DBSCAN, and TCRdist sequence similarity was added for clustering within HLA-allele-positive subsets. Co-occurrence clustering excluded repertoires with fewer than 30,000 or more than 120,000 public chains, plus five with anomalous nucleotide sharing. What TCRdb holds here is the immuneACCESS table cut down to in-frame rearrangements. Part of the clones is not present; checked against another copy, under half of the missing clones reflect an unresolved V gene, and the others are unexplained. V, J and clone size derive from that table, while D and trimming were established from the DNA sequence. The sample table holds approximately 150,000 clones, of which around 80% were seen once. The leading ten clones occupy around 5.4% of the sample.

The sequence joins TRBV5-4 to TRBJ2-7; a tentative D match to TRBD2 spans 6 bases. The sequence was obtained from a man younger than 45 in good health and CMV-seropositive. Sequencing was done on a sample of PBMCs. The CDR3 has the sequence CASSLEGLAYEQYF. In nucleotides, the sequence is TGTGCCAGCAGCTTGGAGGGACTTGCCTACGAGCAGTACTTC.